This T cell receptor beta chain derives from a study of CD8+ T cells in alopecia areata (dated by TCRdb to 2016 to 2019). Context from the whole study: The treated patients took part in an open-label pilot trial in which moderate-to-severe alopecia areata was treated with oral tofacitinib at 5 to 10 mg twice daily. Tofacitinib was given for 6 to 18 months, followed by 6 months of follow-up off drug to assess delayed response and recurrence. High-throughput TCRbeta sequencing was used to examine T cell clonal expansion in alopecia areata in both the C3H/HeJ mouse model and human patients. On the human side, TCRbeta sequencing was run on scalp tissue and on sorted CD4+ and CD8+ peripheral blood T cells from healthy controls and from alopecia areata patients with either patchy or totalis/universalis disease. Biopsies were taken from tofacitinib-treated patients at baseline and again at 4 and 24 weeks into treatment, and several of those patients also had a later scalp biopsy. Clonality in the scalp was compared among normal scalp (n=4), patchy alopecia areata scalp (n=8), and alopecia totalis/universalis scalp (n=8). The RNA source kit depended on sample type: the PAXgene miRNA kit for fixed scalp, the miRNeasy kit for PBMCs, and the RNeasy kit for mouse skin. TCRbeta CDR3 regions were amplified by immunoSEQ multiplex PCR with 35 Vbeta forward and 13 Jbeta reverse primers. Overall study outcomes, separate from this receptor: Compared with normal scalp, lesional scalp, particularly in alopecia totalis/universalis, had higher clonality and more expanded CD8+ clones, which suggests antigenic drive. Shared TCR sequences between patients were less evident than in mice, which may be partly attributable to HLA diversity in the patient population. Scalp TCR repertoire analysis is complicated because resident alphabeta T cells in normal human skin are also sequenced, whereas mouse skin is dominated by gammadelta T cells.

The receptor library was made with the immunoSEQ multiplex PCR assay. RNA was extracted from all samples and reverse transcribed into cDNA as template for TCR sequencing. First-strand cDNA was synthesized using SuperScript III with a 2:1 mix of oligo-dT and random hexamers. A synthetic immune receptor repertoire was used to assess amplification bias, and residual bias was removed computationally. As for the original processing: After raw reads were preprocessed to remove errors, the CDR3 was defined following IMGT conventions as running from the conserved cysteine to phenylalanine. Clonality was computed by normalizing Shannon entropy by log2 of the number of productive unique TCRs and subtracting the result from 1. Whether scalp clones were CD4 or CD8 was inferred by matching scalp TCRbeta sequences against CD4 and CD8 repertoires sorted from blood. The source is immuneACCESS, and TCRdb retained only in-frame sequences with V and J called. Part of the clones is not carried over; for the studies checked, unresolved V genes explain less than half of this, and the remainder is unexplained. The DNA gave D and trimming, while V, J and clone size come from that table. The sample table records over 100,000 clones; around 49% of these occur just once. Around 20% of the sample is in the top ten clones.

What this sample's time point label stands for: baseline before oral tofacitinib. From alopecia areata patients, peripheral blood was collected along with lesional scalp punch biopsies. PBMCs were isolated by density centrifugation and stained for CD3, CD4 and CD8, after which CD4+ and CD8+ T cells were sorted on a FACSAria. This clone was counted between two and nine times. No cognate antigen has been identified for it. Within one base of it there is no much larger clone, and no base qualities were kept. This TCR was sampled from a human donor with alopecia areata. This material consisted of CD8+ T cells sorted from blood, taken at week 0.

This receptor carries the CDR3 CASSPEGPRYEQYF. The DNA is as follows: TGTGCCAGCAGCCCAGAGGGGCCTCGGTACGAGCAGTACTTC. This chain joins TRBV11-1 to TRBJ2-7; the D gene assignment is perhaps TRBD1 or TRBD2, with each matching 5 bases. A distance of 15 bases separates the germline ends of V and J, which lose 5 bases and 4 bases respectively. The cysteine opens and the phenylalanine closes a CDR3 of 14 amino acids. The CDR3 DNA has 42 bases and is translated from base 1. The germline V gene (reference sequence) sets CDR1 to SGHAT and CDR2 to FQDESV.